This TCR beta chain was sequenced for a study of vaccination effects on CD4 cells after COVID-19 (dated by TCRdb to between 2021 and 2024). About the investigation overall: To identify antigen-specific CD4+ T cell clonotypes by their expansion, the ViraFEST assay first stimulated PBMC with viral peptide pools and then applied TCR sequencing. Two doses of either the BNT162b2 or the mRNA-1273 mRNA SARS-CoV-2 vaccine were administered to participants. Altogether, nine to ten COVID-19 convalescent patients and several SARS-CoV-2-naive healthy vaccine recipients made up the full study. Cultures from other donors in the study were sequenced with the Oncomine TCR Beta short-read assay on an Illumina iSeq 100. SARS-CoV-2 spike-specific CD4+ TCR repertoires were compared before and after mRNA vaccination in COVID-19 convalescent patients and in infection-naive vaccine recipients. Approximately 2 million PBMC per well were cultured in IMDM with around 5.3% human AB serum, around 10 IU/ml IL-2 and gentamicin, plus 10 ug/ml peptides.

Summary of the overall study and its limitations: In healthy vaccine recipients, vaccine-induced clones were almost all SARS-CoV-2 mono-reactive, with only 1 of 255 cross-reactive with common cold coronaviruses. Limitations of the study were the small number of convalescent patients and the absence of early post-infection timepoints. At late post-vaccination timepoints, both infection-induced and vaccine-induced clones showed marked clonal contraction, consistent with waning T cell responses.

A note on this clone: Its antigen remains unidentified. It has no much larger one-base neighbor in the sample; base qualities were not kept.

The method was the immunoSEQ multiplex PCR assay. DNA from the cultured, isolated CD4+ T cells was subjected to TCR beta CDR3 sequencing. Per the authors' processing: Non-productive TCR sequences were removed, reads were trimmed to the CDR3 region, and CDR3s of at least 7 amino acids were retained. Antigen-specific clonotypes were identified with the MANAFEST web app by comparing expansion in peptide wells against reference cultures. Positive clones required FDR<0.05 expansion versus reference and all other wells, odds ratio above 5, and frequency above 0.1% in two replicate wells. Cross-reactive clonotypes were defined as significantly expanded in SARS-CoV-2 spike wells and in at least one common cold coronavirus spike condition. CDR3 similarity was assessed by Levenshtein distance using the stringdist R package, and unrooted trees were constructed with ape in R 3.6.1. TCRdb re-hosts the immuneACCESS table, in-frame sequences only. Its copies lack some clones; in the studies checked, an unresolved V gene accounts for under half of them, and the cause for the rest is not known. That table is the source of V, J and clone size, and D and trimming were worked out from the DNA. The sample includes around 27,000 clones, with roughly two thirds observed a single time. The ten biggest clones cover about 9.8% of the sample.

After less than 13 days of culture, CD4+ T cells were isolated with the EasySep CD4+ T cell isolation kit. The absence of prior SARS-CoV-2 infection in healthy vaccine recipients was confirmed by negative nucleocapsid antibodies before and after vaccination. On days 3 and 7, half of the culture medium was replaced with fresh IL-2-containing medium. Unless noted otherwise, every peptide stimulation condition was grown in triplicate wells. PBMC were separated from whole blood using Ficoll-Paque Plus gradient centrifugation and were then either cryopreserved at -140C or used fresh. The QIAamp micro DNA kit was used to extract genomic DNA from the cultured CD4+ T cells. Deletion took 4 bases off V and 6 bases off J, with a span of 12 bases between the germline ends. The CDR3 runs 13 amino acids, cysteine and phenylalanine included. CDR3 DNA is the only sequence kept; it has 39 bases, read in frame from the first base. CDR1 and CDR2, looked up from the germline V gene (reference sequence), are PRHDT and FYEKMQ.

The material sequenced was CD4+ T cells from PBMCs cultured without peptide, taken before COVID-19 vaccination. The sequence is built from TRBV13 and TRBJ1-1; too little of a D gene remains to name it. This TCR was recovered from a human donor who received a COVID-19 vaccine. Read as DNA, the sequence is TGTGCCAGCAGCTCCTCAGGCCTAGCTGAAGCTTTCTTT. Its product reads: CASSSSGLAEAFF. Here the CDR3 is joined to the reference TRBV13 and TRBJ1-1 genes, and the full variable domain is: AAGVIQSPRHLIKEKRETATLKCYPIPRHDTVYWYQQGPGQDPQFLISFYEKMQSDKGSIPDRFSAQQFSDYHSELNMSSLELGDSALYFCASSSSGLAEAFFGQGTRLTVV.